This T cell receptor beta chain originates from a study of cytomegalovirus exposure and HLA in healthy donors. Study-level results: Published work reported that the classifier diagnosed cytomegalovirus status with high specificity and sensitivity.

The length of the CDR3 is 17 residues. The V and J ends lost 5 bases and 3 bases, in that order; junction bases with no gene match: 12. Germline-derived CDR1 and CDR2 are SGHVS and FNYEAQ. Of note for this clone: The target antigen is unknown.

Primers: 60 Vbeta forward and 13 Jbeta reverse. Sequenced by immunoSEQ multiplex PCR; TCRdb stores in-frame clones only, minus some. The table lists some 150,000 clones, roughly 79% of them singletons. The chain is built from TRBV7-6 and TRBJ1-4; TRBD1 aligns across 7 bases. The sequenced material came from PBMCs. The receptor comes from a woman aged 40 to 49 in good health and CMV-seronegative. For the CDR3, the DNA is TGTGCCAGCAGCCTTCGCCAAACAGGGGTTGCTAATGAAAAACTGTTTTTT. Translated: CASSLRQTGVANEKLFF.